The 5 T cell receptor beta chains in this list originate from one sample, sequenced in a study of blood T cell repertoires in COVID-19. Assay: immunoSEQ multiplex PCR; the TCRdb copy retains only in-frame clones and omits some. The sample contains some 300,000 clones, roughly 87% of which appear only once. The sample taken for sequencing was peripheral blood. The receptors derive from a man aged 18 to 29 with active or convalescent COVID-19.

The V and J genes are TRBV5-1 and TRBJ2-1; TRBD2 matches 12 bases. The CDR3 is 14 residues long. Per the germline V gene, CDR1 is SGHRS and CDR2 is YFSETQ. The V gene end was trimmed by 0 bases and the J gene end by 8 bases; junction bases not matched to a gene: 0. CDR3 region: CASSLGLAGDEQFF. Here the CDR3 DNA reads TGCGCCAGCAGCTTGGGACTAGCGGGAGATGAGCAGTTCTTC. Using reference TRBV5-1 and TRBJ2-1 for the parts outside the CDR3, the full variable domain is KAGVTQTPRYLIKTRGQQVTLSCSPISGHRSVSWYQQTPGQGLQFLFEYFSETQRNKGNFPGRFSGRQFSNSRSEMNVSTLELGDSALYLCASSLGLAGDEQFFGPGTRLTVL.

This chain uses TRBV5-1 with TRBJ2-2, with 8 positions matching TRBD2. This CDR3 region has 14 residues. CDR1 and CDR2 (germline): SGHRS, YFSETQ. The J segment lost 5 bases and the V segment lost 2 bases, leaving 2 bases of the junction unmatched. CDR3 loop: CASSLAGVTGELFF. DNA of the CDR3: TGCGCCAGCAGCTTAGCGGGAGTAACCGGGGAGCTGTTTTTT.

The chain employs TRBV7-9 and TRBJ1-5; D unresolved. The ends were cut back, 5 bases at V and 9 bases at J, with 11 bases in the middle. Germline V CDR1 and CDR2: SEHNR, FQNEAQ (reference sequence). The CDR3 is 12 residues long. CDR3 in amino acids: CASSETRGPQHF. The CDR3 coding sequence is TGTGCCAGCAGCGAGACCCGAGGGCCCCAGCATTTT.

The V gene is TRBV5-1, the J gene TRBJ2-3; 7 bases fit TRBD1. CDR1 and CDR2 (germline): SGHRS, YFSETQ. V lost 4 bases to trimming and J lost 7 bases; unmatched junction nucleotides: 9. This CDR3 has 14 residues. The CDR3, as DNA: TGCGCCAGCAGCCAAGAACAGGGGTTGAATACGCAGTATTTT. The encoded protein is CASSQEQGLNTQYF.

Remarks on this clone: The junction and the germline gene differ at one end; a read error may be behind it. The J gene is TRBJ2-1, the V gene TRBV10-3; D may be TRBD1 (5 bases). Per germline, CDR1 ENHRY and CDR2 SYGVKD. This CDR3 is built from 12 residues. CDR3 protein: CASSVLLGEQFF. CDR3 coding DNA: TGTGCCAGCAGTGTTCTCTTAGGGGAACAGTTCTTC.